What follows describes a single T cell receptor beta chain. Original processing notes: The assay estimated nucleated cells by amplifying reference gene primers. Clones were read by immunoSEQ multiplex PCR, and TCRdb kept only the in-frame ones, dropping some. The D gene and trimming were derived from the DNA, and the V and J assignments and clone size from that table. The sample includes around 200,000 clones, roughly 86% of them seen just once. The record originates from a study of blood T cell repertoires in COVID-19. Study-level information: Donors in the United States, Italy and Spain gave samples during acute or convalescent COVID-19. PBMCs, B-cell-depleted T cells, or T cells were the source of the cDNA or gDNA that made up the material.

The germline V gene has CDR1 LGHNA and CDR2 YNFKEQ. The V gene end was trimmed by 4 bases and the J gene end by 1 base; junction bases not matched to a gene: 6. There are 16 residues in the CDR3. The V gene is TRBV4-2, the J gene TRBJ2-3; 9 nucleotides align to TRBD1. The receptor's source is a man aged 65 to 79 with acute or convalescent COVID-19. Sequencing was performed on peripheral blood. The CDR3 DNA is TGTGCCAGCAGCCGAGAAGACAGGGGGGGCACAGATACGCAGTATTTT. Its protein product is CASSREDRGGTDTQYF.